This is a list of T cell receptor beta chains from one sample in a study of T cells in Graves' hyperthyroidism and ophthalmopathy. TCRdb reanalysed the multiplex PCR reads using MiXCR and keeps one entry per CDR3 protein. The table shows 700,000 or so distinct CDR3 sequences, with about a sixth occurring only once. The sequenced material came from blood. The receptors shown here come from a young man with Graves' hyperthyroidism. CDR3s include the opening cysteine and the closing phenylalanine or tryptophan. Each record gives: J gene, clone size, D gene, V gene, CDR3 protein, CDR3 DNA. D genes are given only for firm matches. Size values are once, few and many counts, or a class for expanded clones, and some rows have none.

J gene: TRBJ2-7; clone size: once; D gene: -; V gene: TRBV20-1; CDR3 protein: CSARALRVGDTYEQYF; CDR3 DNA: TGCAGTGCTAGAGCCCTCCGGGTCGGGGACACCTACGAGCAGTACTTC
J gene: TRBJ1-2; clone size: -; D gene: TRBD1; V gene: TRBV13; CDR3 protein: CASTRSRDSYGYTF; CDR3 DNA: TGTGCCAGCACAAGGAGTAGGGACAGTTATGGCTACACCTTC
J gene: TRBJ2-1; clone size: many; D gene: TRBD2; V gene: TRBV11-2; CDR3 protein: CASSYQTGGYNEQFF; CDR3 DNA: TGTGCCAGCAGCTACCAGACGGGGGGGTACAATGAGCAGTTCTTC
J gene: TRBJ2-1; clone size: few; D gene: TRBD1; V gene: TRBV7-3; CDR3 protein: CASSSVEQGAWNEQFF; CDR3 DNA: TGTGCCAGCAGCTCCGTCGAACAGGGGGCATGGAATGAGCAGTTCTTC
J gene: TRBJ2-3; clone size: few; D gene: -; V gene: TRBV24-1; CDR3 protein: CATSDSFRSQSTDTQYF; CDR3 DNA: TGTGCCACCAGTGATTCTTTCAGGTCACAAAGCACAGATACGCAGTATTTT
J gene: TRBJ2-5; clone size: few; D gene: TRBD2; V gene: TRBV20-1; CDR3 protein: CSAGRDYLAFEETQYF; CDR3 DNA: TGCAGTGCTGGCCGGGACTACCTGGCCTTTGAAGAGACCCAGTACTTC
J gene: TRBJ2-1; clone size: many; D gene: TRBD2; V gene: TRBV11-2; CDR3 protein: CASNPSGSWTYNEQFF; CDR3 DNA: TGTGCCAGCAACCCTAGCGGGAGTTGGACCTACAATGAGCAGTTCTTC
J gene: TRBJ2-7; clone size: -; D gene: TRBD2; V gene: TRBV30; CDR3 protein: CAWRNSGRGRTYEQYF; CDR3 DNA: TGTGCCTGGAGGAATAGCGGGAGAGGCCGGACCTACGAGCAGTACTTC
J gene: TRBJ2-7; clone size: -; D gene: -; V gene: TRBV6-2/TRBV6-3; CDR3 protein: CASSWGLRSYEQYF; CDR3 DNA: TGTGCCAGCAGTTGGGGACTTCGCTCCTACGAGCAGTACTTC
J gene: TRBJ2-4; clone size: -; D gene: TRBD2; V gene: TRBV3-1; CDR3 protein: CASSQRGTSGGSDIQYF; CDR3 DNA: TGTGCCAGCAGCCAACGGGGGACTAGCGGGGGTTCGGACATTCAGTACTTC
J gene: TRBJ1-1; clone size: many; D gene: -; V gene: TRBV7-9; CDR3 protein: CASSLLREAFF; CDR3 DNA: TGTGCCAGCAGCCTACTGCGGGAAGCTTTCTTT
J gene: TRBJ1-2; clone size: few; D gene: -; V gene: TRBV20-1; CDR3 protein: CSARGGGGDGYTF; CDR3 DNA: TGCAGTGCTAGGGGTGGGGGCGGTGATGGCTACACCTTC
J gene: TRBJ1-5; clone size: few; D gene: TRBD1; V gene: TRBV28; CDR3 protein: CASGTLTGVERKAQPQHF; CDR3 DNA: TGTGCCAGCGGGACCCTGACAGGGGTCGAAAGGAAGGCTCAGCCCCAGCATTTT
J gene: TRBJ1-1; clone size: few; D gene: -; V gene: TRBV5-1; CDR3 protein: CASSPQATNTEAFF; CDR3 DNA: TGCGCCAGCAGCCCCCAGGCGACAAACACTGAAGCTTTCTTT
J gene: TRBJ2-5; clone size: many; D gene: TRBD1; V gene: TRBV28; CDR3 protein: CASREGQPRETQYF; CDR3 DNA: TGTGCCAGCAGAGAGGGACAGCCGCGGGAGACCCAGTACTTC
J gene: TRBJ2-7; clone size: few; D gene: -; V gene: TRBV11-1; CDR3 protein: CASSPKTGSGVYEQYF; CDR3 DNA: TGTGCCAGCAGCCCCAAGACCGGATCAGGGGTATACGAGCAGTACTTC
J gene: TRBJ2-1; clone size: many; D gene: TRBD2; V gene: TRBV7-9; CDR3 protein: CASNRLAAYNEQFF; CDR3 DNA: TGTGCCAGCAACCGACTAGCGGCTTACAATGAGCAGTTCTTC
J gene: TRBJ2-3; clone size: many; D gene: -; V gene: TRBV5-6; CDR3 protein: CASSSTFADTQYF; CDR3 DNA: TGTGCCAGCAGCTCCACGTTTGCAGATACGCAGTATTTT
J gene: TRBJ2-5; clone size: -; D gene: -; V gene: TRBV5-6; CDR3 protein: CASSNRLGQETQYF; CDR3 DNA: TGTGCCAGCAGCAATAGATTGGGGCAAGAGACCCAGTACTTC
J gene: TRBJ2-2; clone size: -; D gene: TRBD1; V gene: TRBV20-1; CDR3 protein: CSARDGTVNTGELFF; CDR3 DNA: TGCAGTGCTAGAGACGGGACAGTCAACACCGGGGAGCTGTTTTTT
J gene: TRBJ2-7; clone size: many; D gene: TRBD2; V gene: TRBV7-2; CDR3 protein: CASSPGLAGGRQYF; CDR3 DNA: TGTGCCAGCAGCCCGGGACTAGCGGGAGGGAGGCAGTACTTC
J gene: TRBJ2-7; clone size: many; D gene: -; V gene: TRBV20-1; CDR3 protein: CSARAPNYEQYF; CDR3 DNA: TGCAGTGCTAGAGCGCCCAACTACGAGCAGTACTTC
J gene: TRBJ2-1; clone size: many; D gene: TRBD2; V gene: TRBV28; CDR3 protein: CASSSGSRGVAGDNEQFF; CDR3 DNA: TGTGCCAGCAGTTCGGGCTCCAGGGGGGTAGCGGGAGACAATGAGCAGTTCTTC
J gene: TRBJ2-2; clone size: -; D gene: TRBD1; V gene: TRBV20-1; CDR3 protein: CSARPLGQGPTGELFF; CDR3 DNA: TGCAGTGCTAGACCTTTGGGACAGGGTCCCACCGGGGAGCTGTTTTTT
J gene: TRBJ2-4; clone size: -; D gene: TRBD1; V gene: TRBV6-1; CDR3 protein: CASSFGTGRFMGKNIQYF; CDR3 DNA: TGTGCCAGCAGTTTCGGGACAGGGAGGTTCATGGGCAAAAACATTCAGTACTTC
J gene: TRBJ2-3; clone size: many; D gene: TRBD2; V gene: TRBV6-1; CDR3 protein: CASSYTSGSTDTQYF; CDR3 DNA: TGTGCCAGCAGTTACACTAGCGGGAGCACAGATACGCAGTATTTT
J gene: TRBJ2-3; clone size: few; D gene: -; V gene: TRBV3-1; CDR3 protein: CASSRGSGTDTQYF; CDR3 DNA: TGTGCCAGCAGCCGGGGTAGCGGCACAGATACGCAGTATTTT
J gene: TRBJ2-1; clone size: -; D gene: -; V gene: TRBV30; CDR3 protein: CAWGRGEQFF; CDR3 DNA: TGTGCCTGGGGAAGAGGTGAGCAGTTCTTC
J gene: TRBJ2-5; clone size: many; D gene: TRBD1; V gene: TRBV29-1; CDR3 protein: CSGTGGQETQYF; CDR3 DNA: TGCAGCGGGACAGGGGGCCAAGAGACCCAGTACTTC
J gene: TRBJ1-1; clone size: few; D gene: TRBD1; V gene: TRBV6-1; CDR3 protein: CASSLGQGSPGTEAFF; CDR3 DNA: TGTGCCAGCAGTTTGGGACAGGGATCCCCCGGCACTGAAGCTTTCTTT
J gene: TRBJ2-7; clone size: few; D gene: -; V gene: TRBV27; CDR3 protein: CASSLKGHISYEQYF; CDR3 DNA: TGTGCCAGCAGTTTAAAGGGACACATATCCTACGAGCAGTACTTC
J gene: TRBJ1-1; clone size: many; D gene: TRBD1; V gene: TRBV2; CDR3 protein: CASRGGQLNTEAFF; CDR3 DNA: TGTGCCAGCAGGGGGGGACAGTTAAACACTGAAGCTTTCTTT
J gene: TRBJ2-5; clone size: many; D gene: -; V gene: TRBV28; CDR3 protein: CASSLSSGGETQYF; CDR3 DNA: TGTGCCAGCAGTTTATCCAGCGGTGGAGAGACCCAGTACTTC
J gene: TRBJ2-4; clone size: -; D gene: TRBD1; V gene: TRBV28; CDR3 protein: CASRDRVKNIQYF; CDR3 DNA: TGTGCCAGCAGAGACAGGGTTAAAAACATTCAGTACTTC
J gene: TRBJ2-6; clone size: -; D gene: -; V gene: TRBV12-3/TRBV12-4; CDR3 protein: CASRGLSGANVLTF; CDR3 DNA: TGTGCCAGCAGGGGGTTATCTGGGGCCAACGTCCTGACTTTC
J gene: TRBJ2-5; clone size: -; D gene: TRBD2; V gene: TRBV11-2; CDR3 protein: CASSYMGLAGKGGETQYF; CDR3 DNA: TGTGCCAGCAGTTACATGGGACTAGCGGGAAAGGGGGGAGAGACCCAGTACTTC
J gene: TRBJ1-5; clone size: -; D gene: -; V gene: TRBV20-1; CDR3 protein: CSARGWDSNQPQHF; CDR3 DNA: TGCAGTGCTAGAGGATGGGATAGCAATCAGCCCCAGCATTTT
J gene: TRBJ1-5; clone size: many; D gene: -; V gene: TRBV28; CDR3 protein: CASSTPGEISNQPQHF; CDR3 DNA: TGTGCCAGCAGTACCCCGGGCGAGATTAGCAATCAGCCCCAGCATTTT
J gene: TRBJ2-1; clone size: many; D gene: -; V gene: TRBV11-2; CDR3 protein: CASSLEATGYNEQFF; CDR3 DNA: TGTGCCAGCAGCTTAGAGGCCACAGGGTACAATGAGCAGTTCTTC
J gene: TRBJ2-5; clone size: few; D gene: TRBD1; V gene: TRBV24-1; CDR3 protein: CATSDPLGQNQETQYF; CDR3 DNA: TGTGCCACCAGTGATCCCCTGGGACAGAACCAAGAGACCCAGTACTTC
J gene: TRBJ2-2; clone size: few; D gene: -; V gene: TRBV6-5; CDR3 protein: CASSYRPSNTGELFF; CDR3 DNA: TGTGCCAGCAGTTACCGCCCATCGAACACCGGGGAGCTGTTTTTT
J gene: TRBJ1-3; clone size: -; D gene: -; V gene: TRBV30; CDR3 protein: CAWSTGTLGSTIYF; CDR3 DNA: TGTGCCTGGAGTACCGGGACCCTTGGAAGCACCATATATTTT
J gene: TRBJ2-1; clone size: many; D gene: -; V gene: TRBV20-1; CDR3 protein: CSARDRGYNEQFF; CDR3 DNA: TGCAGTGCTAGAGATAGGGGCTACAATGAGCAGTTCTTC
J gene: TRBJ2-7; clone size: -; D gene: -; V gene: TRBV20-1; CDR3 protein: CSARDGRGGYEQYF; CDR3 DNA: TGCAGTGCTAGAGATGGCAGGGGGGGCTACGAGCAGTACTTC
J gene: TRBJ2-1; clone size: -; D gene: -; V gene: TRBV7-6; CDR3 protein: CASSPALKSSYNEQFF; CDR3 DNA: TGTGCCAGCAGCCCCGCCCTGAAGAGCTCCTACAATGAGCAGTTCTTC
J gene: TRBJ2-1; clone size: few; D gene: TRBD2; V gene: TRBV5-1; CDR3 protein: CASSQRLAGSYNEQFF; CDR3 DNA: TGCGCCAGCAGCCAGCGGCTAGCGGGCTCCTACAATGAGCAGTTCTTC
J gene: TRBJ2-1; clone size: many; D gene: -; V gene: TRBV12-3/TRBV12-4; CDR3 protein: CASTSGNDNEQFF; CDR3 DNA: TGTGCCAGCACCTCGGGGAACGACAATGAGCAGTTCTTC
J gene: TRBJ2-5; clone size: many; D gene: TRBD2; V gene: TRBV7-6; CDR3 protein: CASSLDGLAGGRETQYF; CDR3 DNA: TGTGCCAGCAGCTTAGATGGACTAGCGGGAGGGCGAGAGACCCAGTACTTC
J gene: TRBJ2-1; clone size: -; D gene: TRBD2; V gene: TRBV4-2; CDR3 protein: CASSDTAGVIEQFF; CDR3 DNA: TGTGCCAGCAGCGATACGGCGGGGGTAATAGAGCAGTTCTTC
J gene: TRBJ2-7; clone size: few; D gene: TRBD2; V gene: TRBV6-2/TRBV6-3; CDR3 protein: CASSQSRPPGLAGGSYEQYF; CDR3 DNA: TGTGCCAGCAGCCAATCACGCCCACCGGGACTAGCGGGAGGATCCTACGAGCAGTACTTC
J gene: TRBJ2-4; clone size: -; D gene: -; V gene: TRBV5-6; CDR3 protein: CASSLYNSNIQYF; CDR3 DNA: TGTGCCAGCAGCTTATATAACAGTAACATTCAGTACTTC
J gene: TRBJ2-7; clone size: -; D gene: TRBD1; V gene: TRBV11-2; CDR3 protein: CASSPSWTGGEQYF; CDR3 DNA: TGTGCCAGCAGTCCCTCATGGACAGGGGGCGAGCAGTACTTC
J gene: TRBJ2-4; clone size: many; D gene: TRBD2; V gene: TRBV7-9; CDR3 protein: CASRAAGEWENIQYF; CDR3 DNA: TGTGCCAGCAGGGCAGCGGGAGAGTGGGAAAACATTCAGTACTTC
J gene: TRBJ1-5; clone size: many; D gene: -; V gene: TRBV7-8; CDR3 protein: CASSLDGQPNQPQHF; CDR3 DNA: TGTGCCAGCAGCTTAGACGGACAGCCGAATCAGCCCCAGCATTTT
J gene: TRBJ2-7; clone size: -; D gene: TRBD2; V gene: TRBV25-1; CDR3 protein: CASSGRTSGEDYEQYF; CDR3 DNA: TGTGCCAGCAGTGGACGGACTAGCGGGGAGGACTACGAGCAGTACTTC
J gene: TRBJ2-7; clone size: many; D gene: -; V gene: TRBV2; CDR3 protein: CASSDTNYLYEQYF; CDR3 DNA: TGTGCCAGCAGTGATACGAACTACCTCTACGAGCAGTACTTC
J gene: TRBJ2-7; clone size: -; D gene: TRBD1; V gene: TRBV18; CDR3 protein: CASYRQGDEQYF; CDR3 DNA: TGTGCCAGCTACAGACAGGGGGACGAGCAGTACTTC
J gene: TRBJ1-3; clone size: -; D gene: -; V gene: TRBV9; CDR3 protein: CASSPLGATKGNTIYF; CDR3 DNA: TGTGCCAGCAGCCCCCTAGGCGCAACAAAAGGAAACACCATATATTTT
J gene: TRBJ2-4; clone size: -; D gene: -; V gene: TRBV4-1; CDR3 protein: CASSQERGTGIQYF; CDR3 DNA: TGCGCCAGCAGCCAAGAGCGGGGCACAGGCATTCAGTACTTC